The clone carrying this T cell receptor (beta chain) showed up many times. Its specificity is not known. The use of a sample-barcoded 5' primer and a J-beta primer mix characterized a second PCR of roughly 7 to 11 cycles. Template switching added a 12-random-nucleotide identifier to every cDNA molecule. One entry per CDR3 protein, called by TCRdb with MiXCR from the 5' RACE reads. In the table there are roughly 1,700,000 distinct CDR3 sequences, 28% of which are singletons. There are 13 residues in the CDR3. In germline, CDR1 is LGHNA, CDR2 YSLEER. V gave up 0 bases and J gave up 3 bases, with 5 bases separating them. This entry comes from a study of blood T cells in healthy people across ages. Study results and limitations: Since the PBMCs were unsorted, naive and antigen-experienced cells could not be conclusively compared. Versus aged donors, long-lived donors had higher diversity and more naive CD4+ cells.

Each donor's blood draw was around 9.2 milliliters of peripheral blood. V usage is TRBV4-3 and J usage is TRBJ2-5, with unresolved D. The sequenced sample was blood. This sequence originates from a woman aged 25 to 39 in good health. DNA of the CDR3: TGCGCCAGCAGCCAAGACTTGAAAGAGACCCAGTACTTC. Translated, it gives CASSQDLKETQYF.